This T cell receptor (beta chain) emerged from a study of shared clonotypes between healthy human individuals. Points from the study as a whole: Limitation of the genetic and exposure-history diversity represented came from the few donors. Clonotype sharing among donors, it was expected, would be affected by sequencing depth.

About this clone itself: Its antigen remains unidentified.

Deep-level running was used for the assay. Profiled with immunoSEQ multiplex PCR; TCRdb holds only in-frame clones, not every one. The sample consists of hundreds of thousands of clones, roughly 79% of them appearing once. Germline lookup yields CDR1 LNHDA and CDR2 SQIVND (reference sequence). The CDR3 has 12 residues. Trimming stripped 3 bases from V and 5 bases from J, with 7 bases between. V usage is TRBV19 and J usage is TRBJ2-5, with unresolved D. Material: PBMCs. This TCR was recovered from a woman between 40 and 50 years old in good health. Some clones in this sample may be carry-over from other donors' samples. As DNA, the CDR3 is TGTGCCAGTAGTATGGATCGGGAGACCCAGTACTTC. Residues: CASSMDRETQYF.